The rows below give T cell receptor beta chains drawn from one sample of a study of T cell repertoires in cytomegalovirus infection. TCRdb reanalysed the reads using MiXCR and keeps one entry per CDR3 protein. Among roughly 280,000 distinct CDR3 sequences listed, roughly an eighth were seen once. The source material was PBMCs. Source of these receptors: a human donor in good health (CMV status not recorded). Some clones in this sample may be carry-over from other donors' samples. CDR3s include the opening cysteine and the closing phenylalanine or tryptophan.

V gene | CDR3 protein
TRBV20-1 | CSATNRNEQFF
TRBV5-1 | CASSSQMTVNTEAFF
TRBV6-2/TRBV6-3 | CASSSTGGVRYEQYF
TRBV6-1 | CASSYTGGATQYF
TRBV14 | CASSPTRGASGDYEQFF
TRBV19 | CASSMREDYEQYF
TRBV20-1 | CSAHSGTGGIGQFF
TRBV2 | CASSNRGSNEKLFF
TRBV7-8 | CASSSFKFGTEAFF
TRBV6-6 | CASSQILQGIVVEKLFF
TRBV7-9 | CASSFSGTHQPQHF
TRBV7-8 | CASSALSRLAGDTDTQYF
TRBV6-2/TRBV6-3 | CATRPGQNYGYTF
TRBV12-5 | CASGDPPPIPPGNTIYF
TRBV20-1 | CSASPLGGSTDTQYF
TRBV2 | CASSVSSPGELFF
TRBV20-1 | CSARDETYEQYF
TRBV19 | CASREQANTGELFF
TRBV28 | CASTPWGSEAFF
TRBV29-1 | CSARDRGLQETQYF
TRBV7-8 | CASREAGPGDGYTF
TRBV12-3/TRBV12-4 | CASRLQGEGGYTF
TRBV5-4 | CASSVTHRTSGLYNEQFF
TRBV5-6 | CASSLIRSRGLTYEQYF
TRBV6-5 | CASSYYPARGRAGELFF
TRBV5-6 | CASRGLAGLPGELFF
TRBV7-9 | CASTPSTSGSETQYF
TRBV3-1 | CASSQDSLINNEQFF
TRBV6-1 | CASTTGTSGYNEQFF
TRBV28 | CASSNGGTGANVLTF
TRBV7-6 | CASSRSGQGSSEQFF
TRBV11-2 | CASSSHGPPGDEQFF
TRBV5-4 | CGSSLERGAGGRSEQFF
TRBV10-3 | CAISDTGLETQYF
TRBV19 | CASSIGTDQYNSPLHF
TRBV20-1 | CSASRDSISPLHF
TRBV6-2/TRBV6-3 | CASGTENHEQYF
TRBV20-1 | CSARPRTEEQFF
TRBV29-1 | CSVGQGTDTQYF
TRBV29-1 | CSVFRDRRFVAYEQYF
TRBV28 | CASSTLSMPAETQYF
TRBV5-6 | CASSLETKGPYEQYF
TRBV7-8 | CASSLGTPAFF
TRBV7-2 | CASSSVPWGEQFF
TRBV6-5 | CASSRTGGEIEQFF
TRBV20-1 | CSAPVSSYEQYF